What follows are 5 T cell receptor beta chains derived from one specimen sequenced in a study of blood T cell repertoires in COVID-19. Method: immunoSEQ multiplex PCR; TCRdb's copy keeps in-frame clones and lacks some. This table holds 150,000 to 200,000 clones, about 85% found once. Material: peripheral blood. Every receptor here comes from a woman aged 80 or older with acute or convalescent COVID-19.

This clone is a singleton in its sample. The chain has TRBV5-1 and TRBJ2-1; tentatively, D is TRBD1 (5 bases). The CDR3 covers 14 residues. V shed 1 base and J shed 6 bases, with 11 bases lying between them. Germline assignment: CDR1 SGHRS and CDR2 YFSETQ. CDR3 region: CASSLTQGSNEQFF. The CDR3 bases are TGCGCCAGCAGCTTGACCCAGGGAAGCAATGAGCAGTTCTTC.

This clone was seen once. The chain uses TRBV30 and TRBJ2-5, with TRBD2 as a possible D gene (5 bases). There are 11 residues in the CDR3. V was trimmed by 3 bases and J by 5 bases, leaving 7 bases between them. CDR1 is GTSNPN and CDR2 is SVGIG in the germline V gene (reference sequence). Written as DNA, the CDR3 is TGTGCCTGGAGGAGGGTGGAGACCCAGTACTTC. Translation: CAWRRVETQYF.

The CDR3 DNA sequence: TGTGCCAGCTCACCACGACTAACAGATACGCAGTATTTT. Its protein is CASSPRLTDTQYF. The chain recombines TRBV18 with TRBJ2-3; possible D gene TRBD2, 5 bases. Germline CDR1 KGHSH, CDR2 LQKENI. The CDR3 contains 13 residues. Trimming stripped 1 base from V and 3 bases from J, with 5 bases between.

The J gene is TRBJ2-7, the V gene TRBV7-2, with 9 bases lining up with TRBD2. V shed 4 bases and J 0 bases; nucleotides not matched to a gene: 1. CDR3 length: 14 residues. CDR1 is SGHTA, CDR2 FQGNSA, per germline. DNA for the CDR3: TGTGCCAGCAGCTATAGCGGGGGCTCCTACGAGCAGTACTTC. Protein: CASSYSGGSYEQYF.

The genes are TRBV3-1 (or the pseudogene TRBV3-2) and TRBJ1-1; TRBD1 is a possible D gene (5 bases). V lost 2 bases to trimming and J lost 4 bases, with 14 bases between them. The CDR3 loop spans 15 amino acids. Germline CDR1 LGHDT, CDR2 YNNKEL (reference sequence). For the CDR3, the DNA is TGTGCCAGCAGCCAATCGTCATTGGGGGGCACTGAAGCTTTCTTT. This sequence encodes CASSQSSLGGTEAFF.